Shown below are 8 T cell receptor beta chains from a single sample sequenced in a study of cytomegalovirus exposure and HLA in healthy donors. PCR amplification relied on 60 Vbeta primers (plus 13 Jbeta primers). Assay: immunoSEQ multiplex PCR; the TCRdb copy retains only in-frame clones and omits some. The sample yields 120,000 or so clones, about 74% seen once. Sequences were obtained from PBMCs. The receptors were sampled from a woman aged 45-59 years in good health and CMV-seropositive.

This clone was seen more than once but under ten times. The CDR3 spells CASCRDRKAFF. CDR3 bases: TGTGCCAGCTGTCGGGACAGGAAGGCTTTCTTT. J is TRBJ1-1 and V is TRBV6-1, with 8 bases identical to TRBD1. The germline gives CDR1 MNHNS, CDR2 SASEGT. The CDR3 totals 11 residues. V gave up 8 bases and J gave up 11 bases; unmatched junction bases: 7.

V and J are TRBV6-1 and TRBJ2-5; D perhaps matches TRBD2 (7 bases). Germline-derived CDR1 and CDR2 are MNHNS and SASEGT. The CDR3 covers 15 residues. The ends were cut back, 2 bases at V and 5 bases at J, with 15 bases in the middle. The CDR3 here is CASSESTGRVETQYF. The CDR3 DNA is TGTGCCAGCAGTGAAAGTACAGGGAGGGTGGAGACCCAGTACTTC.

The chain joins TRBV10-3 to TRBJ2-7, with 14 bases matching TRBD2. V shed 5 bases and J 1 base; nucleotides not matched to a gene: 4. CDR1 is ENHRY and CDR2 is SYGVKD in the germline V gene. The CDR3 loop spans 16 amino acids. In DNA, the CDR3 is TGTGCCATCAGTTTGACTAGCGGGGGGGGATCCTACGAGCAGTACTTC. Its translation is CAISLTSGGGSYEQYF.

This chain joins TRBV9 and TRBJ1-1; D possibly corresponds to TRBD1 (5 bases). Trimming pared 4 bases from V and 5 bases from J, leaving 15 bases between. The CDR3 consists of 14 residues. Germline loops: CDR1 SGDLS, CDR2 YYNGEE. The CDR3 region is CASSPRQLSTEAFF. The CDR3 nucleotides read TGTGCCAGCAGCCCTAGACAGTTGTCTACTGAAGCTTTCTTT.

V gene TRBV7-8 combines with J gene TRBJ2-2, with D unclear. V lost 1 base and J lost 7, with 7 bases in between. The CDR3 is 13 amino acids. Looked up from germline, CDR1 is SGHVS and CDR2 is FQNEAQ. In DNA form, the CDR3 reads TGTGCCAGCAGCTTAGTGGCGGACGGGGAGCTGTTTTTT. Its translation is CASSLVADGELFF.

The rearrangement uses TRBV19 and TRBJ1-5; D unclear. Germline V gene lookup returns CDR1 LNHDA and CDR2 SQIVND (reference sequence). The CDR3 totals 17 residues. Trimming shortened V by 1 base and J by 4 bases, and 17 bases separated the two germline ends. In DNA form, the CDR3 reads TGTGCCAGTAGTATAGGCCCCCCAGTCCCGGGAAATCAGCCCCAGCATTTT. Its translation is CASSIGPPVPGNQPQHF.

This sequence joins TRBV6-6 and TRBJ1-3, with a possible D match to TRBD1 (6 bases). The ends were cut back, 5 bases at V and 0 bases at J, with 11 bases in the middle. CDR3 size: 15 residues. The germline V gene encodes CDR1 MNHNY and CDR2 SVGAGI (reference sequence). The CDR3 coding sequence is TGTGCCAGCAGTCGACAGGCCAGCTCTGGAAACACCATATATTTT. Its translation: CASSRQASSGNTIYF.

This rearrangement joins TRBV18 to TRBJ1-4; TRBD1 matches at 8 bases. V was pared by 3 bases and J by 13 bases, with 19 bases of the junction left unmatched. The CDR3 has 17 residues. Germline CDR1 reads KGHSH; CDR2 reads LQKENI. The CDR3 spells CASSPRGQASASGALFF. Written as DNA, the CDR3 is TGTGCCAGCTCACCTCGGGGACAGGCCTCCGCGTCGGGTGCACTGTTTTTT.